This entry lists 3 T cell receptor beta chains sequenced from one sample in a study of T cell repertoires in cytomegalovirus infection. One entry per CDR3 protein results from TCRdb running MiXCR on the reads. The repertoire has almost 300,000 distinct CDR3 sequences, around 9.1% of them found once; the top ten carry approximately 2.3%. The source material was PBMCs. These receptors came from a human donor in good health (CMV status not recorded). Some clones in this sample may be carry-over from other donors' samples.

This chain's CDR3 is CAWSICTGGAFF. The CDR3, as DNA: TGTGCCTGGAGTATCTGTACAGGGGGAGCTTTCTTT. The rearrangement links TRBV30 to TRBJ1-1, with 8 bases lining up with TRBD1. Trimming cost V 2 bases and J 10 bases; bases outside gene matches: 6. Germline CDR1 is GTSNPN and CDR2 is SVGIG (reference sequence). The CDR3 has 12 residues.

This clonotype was detected many times. This chain joins TRBV7-2 and TRBJ1-1; D ambiguous. Germline assignment: CDR1 SGHTA and CDR2 FQGNSA. V was pared by 5 bases and J by 5 bases, with 12 bases between. The CDR3 is made up of 13 amino acids. CDR3 DNA sequence: TGTGCCAGCAGCCCGGCCTCGGGGACTGAAGCTTTCTTT. Protein product: CASSPASGTEAFF.

This clonotype was observed a few times. The chain recombines TRBV20-1 with TRBJ2-5, with 9 bases lining up with TRBD1. The CDR3 runs 15 residues. The germline CDR1 and CDR2 sequences are DFQATT and SNEGSKA (reference sequence). V lost 6 bases to trimming and J lost 5 bases; unmatched junction nucleotides: 13. CDR3 DNA sequence: TGCAGTGCCCCTGGACAGGGGAAAGCGAGGGAGACCCAGTACTTC. Translated: CSAPGQGKARETQYF.